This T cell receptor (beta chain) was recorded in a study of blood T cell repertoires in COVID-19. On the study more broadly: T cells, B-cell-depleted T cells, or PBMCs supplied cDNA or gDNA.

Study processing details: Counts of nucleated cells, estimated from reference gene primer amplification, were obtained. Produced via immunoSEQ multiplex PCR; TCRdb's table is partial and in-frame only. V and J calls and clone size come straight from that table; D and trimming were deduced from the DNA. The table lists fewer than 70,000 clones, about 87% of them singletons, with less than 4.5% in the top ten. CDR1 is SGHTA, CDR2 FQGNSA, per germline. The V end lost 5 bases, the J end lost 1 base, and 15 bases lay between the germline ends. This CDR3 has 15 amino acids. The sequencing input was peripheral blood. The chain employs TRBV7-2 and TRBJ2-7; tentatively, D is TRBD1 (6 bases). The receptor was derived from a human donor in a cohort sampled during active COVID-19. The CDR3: CASSKTGLQSYEQYF. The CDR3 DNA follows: TGTGCCAGCAGCAAAACAGGGCTGCAATCCTACGAGCAGTACTTC.